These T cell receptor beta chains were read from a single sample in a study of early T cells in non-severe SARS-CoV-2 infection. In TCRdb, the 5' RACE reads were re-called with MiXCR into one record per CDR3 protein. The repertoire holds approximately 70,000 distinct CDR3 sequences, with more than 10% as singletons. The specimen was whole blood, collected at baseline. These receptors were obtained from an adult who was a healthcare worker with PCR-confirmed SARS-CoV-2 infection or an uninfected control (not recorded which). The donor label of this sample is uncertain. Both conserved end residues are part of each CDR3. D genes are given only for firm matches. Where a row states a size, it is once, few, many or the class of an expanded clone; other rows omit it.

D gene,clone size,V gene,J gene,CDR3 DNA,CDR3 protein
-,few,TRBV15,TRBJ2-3,TGTGCCACCAGCACCCGGGTGGGTGCGGATACGCAGTATTTT,CATSTRVGADTQYF
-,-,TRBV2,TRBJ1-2,TGTGCCAGCACTCTCAGGCCCGATTACTATGGCTACACCTTC,CASTLRPDYYGYTF
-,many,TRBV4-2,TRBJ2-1,TGTGCCAGCAGCCCTGGGGGGAGCAATGAGCAGTTCTTC,CASSPGGSNEQFF
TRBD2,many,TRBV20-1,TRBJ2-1,TGCAGTGCGGCTGGTCGGGCAGGGACTAGCCAGGGCTTAGTGGGGGAGCAGTTCTTC,CSAAGRAGTSQGLVGEQFF
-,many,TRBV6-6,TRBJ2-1,TGTGCCAGCAGTTTAGGAGGAGATGAGCAGTTCTTC,CASSLGGDEQFF
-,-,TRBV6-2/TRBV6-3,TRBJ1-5,TGTGCCAGCAGTTATCCGGGGGGGAATAATCAGCCCCAGCATTTT,CASSYPGGNNQPQHF
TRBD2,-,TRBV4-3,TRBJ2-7,TGCGCCAGCAGCCAAGATCTAGCGGGGCGGTACGAGCAGTACTTC,CASSQDLAGRYEQYF
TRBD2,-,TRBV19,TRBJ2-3,TGTGCCAGTATGATCGGGGGGGTCACAGATACGCAGTATTTT,CASMIGGVTDTQYF
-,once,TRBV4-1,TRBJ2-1,TGCGCCAGCAGCCAAGATCGGGCCAGACAATCCTACAATGAGCAGTTCTTC,CASSQDRARQSYNEQFF
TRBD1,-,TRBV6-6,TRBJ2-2,TGTGCCAGCAGTTACCCTGACAGGGGGATCATCGGGGAGCTGTTTTTT,CASSYPDRGIIGELFF
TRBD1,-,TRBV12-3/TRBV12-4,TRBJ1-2,TGTGCCAGCAGCCTCATCCGGGACAGGGGTAACTATGGCTACACCTTC,CASSLIRDRGNYGYTF
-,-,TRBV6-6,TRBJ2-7,TGTGCCAGCTCGCCCGGACAGCCCTCCTACGAGCAGTACTTC,CASSPGQPSYEQYF
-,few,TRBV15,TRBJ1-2,TGTGCCACCAGCAGAGTTTGGTCAACCGGGTATGGCTACACCTTC,CATSRVWSTGYGYTF
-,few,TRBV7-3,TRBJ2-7,TGTGCCAGCAGCTTTAGGGCTCAGCAGTCCTACGAGCAGTACTTC,CASSFRAQQSYEQYF